This is a list of T cell receptor beta chains from one sample in a study of blood T cells in healthy people across ages. TCRdb called the 5' RACE reads again in MiXCR, with one record for every CDR3 protein. The data hold nearly 1 million distinct CDR3 sequences, with roughly 47% observed a single time. Sequencing input: blood. Receptor source: a woman aged 60-75 years in good health. The conserved cysteine and the conserved F or W are not part of the CDR3 here.

CDR3	J	V
ASRGADTTSYEQY	TRBJ2-7	TRBV6-5
ASSPFPGQSTDTQY	TRBJ2-3	TRBV3-1
ASSRAGTGAYEQY	NA	TRBV3-1
SARVDRLYNEQF	TRBJ2-1	TRBV20-1
ASGGGRYEQY	TRBJ2-7	TRBV7-2
ASSQVTGLMVNTEAF	TRBJ1-1	TRBV4-2
ASSPKPGQGPLRANVLT	TRBJ2-6	TRBV7-2
ASSEDRGNQPQH	TRBJ1-5	TRBV10-2
ASSQEPVSSYEQY	TRBJ2-7	TRBV4-3
ASSLAGGSSYNEQF	TRBJ2-1	TRBV2
SARPGVHEQF	TRBJ2-1	TRBV20-1
ASSQAGSLGLYEQY	TRBJ2-7	TRBV4-1
ASSLRGAESSYNEQF	TRBJ2-1	TRBV7-2
SAAGGESGTYEQY	NA	TRBV20-1
ASSDPRGPANYGYT	TRBJ1-2	TRBV6-6
ASSPLVWSSYEQY	TRBJ2-7	TRBV27